This T cell receptor (beta chain) was sequenced for a study of cytomegalovirus exposure and HLA in healthy donors. Study-level findings and limits: Earlier analysis looked at TCR beta V segments, and most were productive about 90% or about 30% of the time.

PCR used 60 Vbeta primers and 13 Jbeta primers. The method was immunoSEQ multiplex PCR; TCRdb's version includes in-frame clones alone and lacks a portion of them. The sample contains 100,000 to 150,000 clones, around four fifths of which appear only once. A few counts support this clone. Antigen: not known. Germline V gene lookup returns CDR1 SNHLY and CDR2 FYNNEI. Trimming cost V 7 bases and J 2 bases, with 11 bases left between them. The CDR3 contains 13 residues. The chain employs TRBV2 and TRBJ1-1; D remains ambiguous. The receptor was isolated from a man younger than 45 in good health and CMV-seropositive. The sequenced material came from PBMCs. The CDR3 DNA follows: TGTGCCAGCACCCTGTTCCCTAACACTGAAGCTTTCTTT. Its protein is CASTLFPNTEAFF.